The rows below give T cell receptor beta chains drawn from one sample of a study. TCRdb re-called the RT-PCR reads through MiXCR, storing one row per CDR3 protein. The sample lists 650,000 to 800,000 distinct CDR3 sequences, 14% occurring once. The material sequenced was memory CD4+ T cells from blood. These receptors were taken from a female donor in good health, serving as a healthy control. Both conserved end residues are part of each CDR3. A D gene is named only where the DNA matches it firmly. Rows may omit the clone size; those that give it use once, few, many or a size class.

V,D,J,size,DNA,CDR3
TRBV12-3/TRBV12-4,-,TRBJ1-5,-,TGTGCCAGCAGTCCAGGTATTCAGCCCCAGCATTTT,CASSPGIQPQHF
TRBV27,-,TRBJ2-3,many,TGTGCCAGCAGTTATACCGGGACACTCACAGATACGCAGTATTTT,CASSYTGTLTDTQYF
TRBV28,-,TRBJ1-2,-,TGTGCCAGCACCCCCCCCGCTCACTATGGCTACACCTTC,CASTPPAHYGYTF
TRBV29-1,-,TRBJ1-1,-,TGCAGCGTTGGGGCCAGGAGGAACACTGAAGCTTTCTTT,CSVGARRNTEAFF
TRBV24-1,-,TRBJ2-1,-,TGTGCCACCAGTGACCCTGGGAGGTCGGGGGCCAATGAGCAGTTCTTC,CATSDPGRSGANEQFF
TRBV5-5,TRBD2,TRBJ2-2,-,TGTGCCAGCAGCTTGGGCGCTAGCGGGGCCCCCGGGGAGCTGTTTTTT,CASSLGASGAPGELFF
TRBV6-6,-,TRBJ2-7,few,TGTGCCAGCAGTTCACCCCCCGGTCGGCAGGGCGACTATAGCTCCTACGAGCAGTACTTC,CASSSPPGRQGDYSSYEQYF
TRBV6-6,-,TRBJ1-3,few,TGTGCCAGCAGTCCGGGCAGACAGGCTTTGGGAAACACCATATATTTT,CASSPGRQALGNTIYF
TRBV12-3/TRBV12-4,TRBD1,TRBJ1-1,many,TGTGCCAGCAGTTTATATGGGGACAGGTTTGGGGAAGCTTTCTTT,CASSLYGDRFGEAFF
TRBV12-3/TRBV12-4,TRBD1,TRBJ1-1,many,TGTGCCAGCAGTTACTACAGGGGAACTGAAGCTTTCTTT,CASSYYRGTEAFF
TRBV5-1,-,TRBJ2-7,few,TGCGCCAGCAGCTTTAATATAAACTCCTACGAGCAGTACTTC,CASSFNINSYEQYF
TRBV28,TRBD2,TRBJ2-1,-,TGTGCCAGCAGTTTCCAGCGGGAGGGAGGCGAGCAGTTCTTC,CASSFQREGGEQFF
TRBV7-2,-,TRBJ2-2,-,TGTGCCAGCAGCTTATTCGGTCGGGGGAACACCGGGGAGCTGTTTTTT,CASSLFGRGNTGELFF
TRBV6-5,TRBD2,TRBJ2-3,-,TGTGCCAGCAGTCCCAGCGGGGCGGTTGTAGGTACGCAGTATTTT,CASSPSGAVVGTQYF
TRBV5-5,-,TRBJ2-1,few,TGTGCCAGCAGCTTGGAATGGGGGACTGAGCAGTTCTTC,CASSLEWGTEQFF
TRBV12-3/TRBV12-4,-,TRBJ1-3,many,TGTGCCAGCAGTTTTGGCTCCTCTGGAAACACCATATATTTT,CASSFGSSGNTIYF
TRBV20-1,-,TRBJ1-1,few,TGCAGTGCTAAACAGGGTTTACTTTCTGAAGCTTTCTTT,CSAKQGLLSEAFF
TRBV12-3/TRBV12-4,-,TRBJ2-1,-,TGTGCCAGCAGTTTAGGGCAGAGCCCATTCTTC,CASSLGQSPFF
TRBV14,-,TRBJ2-4,-,TGTGCCAGCAGCCGGACACCGGGAGCCAAAAACATTCAGTACTTC,CASSRTPGAKNIQYF
TRBV20-1,-,TRBJ2-7,many,TGCAGTGCTAGTCCCCTCGCCGGGGTCCACGAGCAGTACTTC,CSASPLAGVHEQYF
TRBV6-5,TRBD2,TRBJ2-7,many,TGTGCCAGTGCGGGAGGGGGCTACGAGCAGTACTTC,CASAGGGYEQYF
TRBV7-2,TRBD2,TRBJ2-1,-,TGTGCCAGCAGCTTAGCGTGGCGTCCTAGCGGGAGCTCCTACAATGAGCAGTTCTTC,CASSLAWRPSGSSYNEQFF